The 2 T cell receptor beta chains below all came from one sample that was sequenced in a study of identifying expanded T cells in peripheral blood. Method: immunoSEQ multiplex PCR; TCRdb's copy keeps in-frame clones and lacks some. The sample includes 120,000 or so clones, about four fifths of them seen just once. Sample: blood. These receptors came from a person aged 18 to 75 in good health.

The chain couples TRBV7-2 to TRBJ2-1; 8 bases line up with TRBD1. Per the germline V gene, CDR1 is SGHTA and CDR2 is FQGNSA. The CDR3 spans 14 residues. J lost 6 bases, V lost 5 bases, and 6 bases had no gene match. The CDR3 region has the DNA TGTGCCAGCAGCCCCCGGACAGGGATCAATGAGCAGTTCTTC. It is translated as CASSPRTGINEQFF. Based on the CDR3 plus reference TRBV7-2 and TRBJ2-1, the full variable domain is GAGVSQSPSNKVTEKGKDVELRCDPISGHTALYWYRQSLGQGLEFLIYFQGNSAPDKSGLPSDRFSAERTGGSVSTLTIQRTQQEDSAVYLCASSPRTGINEQFFGPGTRLTVL.

This clone has more than one count but fewer than ten. The chain is built from TRBV11-3 and TRBJ1-3; D possibly corresponds to TRBD1 (5 bases). Germline V gene sequence: CDR1 SGHNT, CDR2 YENEEA. V shed 1 base and J shed 0 bases, with 13 bases lying between them. This CDR3 comprises 17 residues. In DNA form, the CDR3 reads TGTGCCAGCAGCTTAGGTGGGGGACGCATCTCTGGAAACACCATATATTTT. It encodes CASSLGGGRISGNTIYF.